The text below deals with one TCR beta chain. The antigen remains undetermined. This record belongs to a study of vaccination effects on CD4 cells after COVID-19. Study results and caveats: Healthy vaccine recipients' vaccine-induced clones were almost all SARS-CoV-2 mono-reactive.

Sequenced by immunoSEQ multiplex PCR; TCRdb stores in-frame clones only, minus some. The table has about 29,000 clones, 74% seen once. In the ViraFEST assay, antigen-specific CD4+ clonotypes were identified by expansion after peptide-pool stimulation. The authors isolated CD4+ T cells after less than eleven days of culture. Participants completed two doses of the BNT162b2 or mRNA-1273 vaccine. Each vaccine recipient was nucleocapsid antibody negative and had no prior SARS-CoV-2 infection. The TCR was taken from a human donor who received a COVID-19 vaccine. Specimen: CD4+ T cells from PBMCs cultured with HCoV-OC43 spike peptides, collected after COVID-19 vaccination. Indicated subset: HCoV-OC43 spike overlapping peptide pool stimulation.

The CDR3 is CASSALGDLGYTF. The CDR3 DNA sequence: TGTGCCAGCAGCGCCCTTGGGGATTTAGGCTACACCTTC. The genes are TRBV5-5 and TRBJ1-2; D unclear. Germline V gene lookup returns CDR1 SGHKS and CDR2 YYEKEE (reference sequence). V was pared by 4 bases and J by 8 bases, with 15 bases between. CDR3 length equals 13 residues.